The 30 T cell receptor beta chains below all came from one sample that was sequenced in a study of Graves' ophthalmopathy and Graves' hyperthyroidism. As the template, RNA transcripts were used to amplify TCR beta CDR3 regions. HTBI-primed RT-PCR formed the first round, and a multiplex PCR formed the second. In TCRdb, the multiplex PCR reads were re-called with MiXCR into one record per CDR3 protein. The sample records approximately 700,000 distinct CDR3 sequences, roughly 40% being singletons. The sample consisted of peripheral blood. These receptors came from an adult man with Graves' ophthalmopathy.

This clonotype was found a few times. V and J are TRBV7-2 and TRBJ2-7; D may correspond to TRBD1 or TRBD2 (6 bases each). Germline V gene sequence: CDR1 SGHTA, CDR2 FQGNSA. V was clipped by 2 bases and J by 2 bases, with 13 bases between them. CDR3 length: 15 amino acids. The CDR3 is CASSLRGRGAYEQYF. CDR3 DNA sequence: TGTGCCAGCAGCTTACGCGGAAGGGGGGCCTACGAGCAGTACTTC.

The chain combines TRBV6-4 with TRBJ2-2; D may be TRBD1 or TRBD2 (5 bases each). The CDR3 length is 15 residues. Per germline, CDR1 MRHNA and CDR2 SNTAGT. V was shortened by 6 bases and J by 10 bases, with 21 bases between the two germline ends. The CDR3 nucleotides are TGTGCCAGCAGCACGGAGACGGGGACCGGGTTGGAGCTGTTTTTT. This codes for CASSTETGTGLELFF.

Many counts were recorded for this clonotype. The chain is built from TRBV2 and TRBJ1-1; D unresolved. In germline, CDR1 is SNHLY, CDR2 FYNNEI. The CDR3 runs to 15 residues. Trimming took 7 bases from V and 0 from J, leaving 15 bases between them. The CDR3 nucleotides read TGTGCCAGCAATTTCTTGTCGAGGGTGAACACTGAAGCTTTCTTT. This translates into CASNFLSRVNTEAFF.

The V and J genes are TRBV7-6 and TRBJ2-5; 13 nucleotides line up with TRBD2. V gave up 2 bases and J gave up 3 bases; unmatched junction bases: 3. Germline values: CDR1 SGHVS, CDR2 FNYEAQ. The CDR3 runs 16 residues. The CDR3 nucleotides are TGTGCCAGCAGCTTAACTAGCGGGAGGGCCAAAGAGACCCAGTACTTC. Protein: CASSLTSGRAKETQYF.

The chain employs TRBV6-5 and TRBJ2-7, with a tentative D call TRBD1 (6 bases). This CDR3 spans 16 amino acids. The V and J ends lost 5 bases and 0 bases respectively, with 17 bases between them. Germline values: CDR1 MNHEY, CDR2 SVGAGI. CDR3 DNA: TGTGCCAGCAGTCTCACAGGGCCTCCGAGCTCCTACGAGCAGTACTTC. Protein: CASSLTGPPSSYEQYF.

This sequence joins TRBV7-2 and TRBJ2-7; 8 bases are shared with TRBD2. The CDR3 length is 16 residues. Germline-derived CDR1 and CDR2 are SGHTA and FQGNSA. With V trimmed by 5 bases and J by 2 bases, 11 bases remained unmatched. CDR3 in amino acids: CASSPRETGGTYEQYF. The DNA for the CDR3 is TGTGCCAGCAGCCCTAGGGAAACGGGGGGGACCTACGAGCAGTACTTC. Variable domain in full (rest from reference TRBV7-2 and TRBJ2-7): GAGVSQSPSNKVTEKGKDVELRCDPISGHTALYWYRQSLGQGLEFLIYFQGNSAPDKSGLPSDRFSAERTGGSVSTLTIQRTQQEDSAVYLCASSPRETGGTYEQYFGPGTRLTVT.

The chain employs TRBV20-1 and TRBJ2-5, with 11 nucleotides matching TRBD2. Germline V gene data show CDR1 as DFQATT and CDR2 as SNEGSKA (reference sequence). The V segment lost 5 bases and the J segment 3 bases; nucleotides outside the gene matches: 8. CDR3 length equals 15 residues. The CDR3 nucleotides are TGCAGTGCTGCCCGACTAGCGGGGAGAAAAGAGACCCAGTACTTC. Translating it yields CSAARLAGRKETQYF.

V gene TRBV5-1 combines with J gene TRBJ2-5; no reliable D call. CDR1 is SGHRS and CDR2 is YFSETQ in the germline V gene. The V gene lost 2 bases and the J gene lost 5 bases, with 10 bases spanning the gap. The CDR3 is made up of 13 amino acids. The CDR3 loop is CASSFSDGETQYF. CDR3 DNA: TGCGCCAGCAGCTTTAGTGACGGCGAGACCCAGTACTTC.

This clonotype was seen many times. The chain carries TRBV19 and TRBJ2-7; TRBD2 agrees at 8 bases. The CDR3 totals 13 residues. The germline CDR1 and CDR2 sequences are LNHDA and SQIVND (reference sequence). V lost 4 bases and J lost 3; bases outside the gene matches: 2. The CDR3 DNA sequence: TGTGCCAGTAGTAGTAGCGGGAACTACGAGCAGTACTTC. Its protein product is CASSSSGNYEQYF.

Concerning this clonotype itself: A much larger clone differs by one base, so this may be a read error. The conserved phenylalanine or tryptophan is not found at the CDR3 terminus, so this likely reflects a read error. The chain uses TRBV7-9 and TRBJ1-5; no clear D. The CDR3 contains 14 residues. CDR1 and CDR2 (germline): SEHNR, FQNEAQ (reference sequence). CDR3 in amino acids: CASSLEGRDQPQHL. The CDR3 DNA is TGCGCCAGCAGCTTGGAAGGGAGAGATCAGCCCCAGCATCTT.

The chain employs TRBV20-1 and TRBJ2-7; weak D call: TRBD1 (5 bases). Germline V gene data show CDR1 as DFQATT and CDR2 as SNEGSKA (reference sequence). V was cut by 3 bases and J by 3 bases, with 18 bases left in between. The CDR3 is made up of 15 amino acids. CDR3 nucleotides: TGCAGTGCTAGGCCATTAGACAGTTTGGGCTACGAGCAGTACTTC. Protein product: CSARPLDSLGYEQYF.

This clonotype was counted many times. J is TRBJ1-2 and V is TRBV9; D is unresolved. CDR3 length: 12 amino acids. The germline V gene has CDR1 SGDLS and CDR2 YYNGEE. V shed 4 bases and J shed 8 bases, with 12 bases lying between them. This chain's CDR3 is CASSTPRQGYTF. The DNA of the CDR3 is TGTGCCAGCAGCACCCCTCGGCAGGGCTACACCTTC.

Turning to this clonotype: A read error may be the cause here, since a much bigger clone is one base away. This rearrangement joins TRBV10-2 to TRBJ1-5; tentative D call: TRBD1 (5 bases). The germline V gene has CDR1 WSHSY and CDR2 SAAADI. The CDR3 totals 12 residues. V was shortened by 11 bases and J by 4 bases, with 12 bases between the two germline ends. CDR3 residues: CAGARANQPQHF. The CDR3 DNA follows: TGCGCCGGCGCCAGGGCAAATCAGCCCCAGCATTTT.

This clonotype was counted at least ten times. The rearrangement links TRBV7-8 to TRBJ2-7; 13 nucleotides align to TRBD2. The V and J ends lost 4 bases and 3 bases, in that order; junction bases with no gene match: 3. This CDR3 spans 15 amino acids. CDR1 is SGHVS and CDR2 is FQNEAQ in the germline V gene. CDR3 sequence: CASSSTSGGNYEQYF. The CDR3 DNA reads TGTGCCAGCAGCTCGACTAGCGGGGGGAACTACGAGCAGTACTTC.

The table lists this clonotype with a few counts. The rearrangement links TRBV7-8 to TRBJ1-1, with TRBD1 matching over 8 bases. The germline gives CDR1 SGHVS, CDR2 FQNEAQ. Unmatched junction bases numbered 11, after V lost 7 bases and J lost 7 bases. The CDR3 is made up of 14 amino acids. CDR3 sequence reads: CASNAGTGMIEAFF. The CDR3 DNA sequence: TGTGCCAGCAACGCGGGGACAGGTATGATTGAAGCTTTCTTT. Based on the CDR3 plus reference TRBV7-8 and TRBJ1-1, the full variable domain is GAGVSQSPRYKVAKRGQDVALRCDPISGHVSLFWYQQALGQGPEFLTYFQNEAQLDKSGLPSDRFFAERPEGSVSTLKIQRTQQEDSAVYLCASNAGTGMIEAFFGQGTRLTVV.

This chain links TRBV2 with TRBJ2-7; TRBD2 matches 12 bases. From germline, CDR1 is SNHLY and CDR2 FYNNEI. The CDR3 is 15 amino acids. The J segment lost 3 bases and the V segment lost 6 bases, leaving 6 bases of the junction unmatched. Written as DNA, the CDR3 is TGTGCCAGCAGAGAGCGACTAGCGGGGGACTACGAGCAGTACTTC. It encodes CASRERLAGDYEQYF. The whole variable domain, filled in from reference TRBV2 and TRBJ2-7, reads EPEVTQTPSHQVTQMGQEVILRCVPISNHLYFYWYRQILGQKVEFLVSFYNNEISEKSEIFDDQFSVERPDGSNFTLKIRSTKLEDSAMYFCASRERLAGDYEQYFGPGTRLTVT.

This clonotype was seen ten or more times. V usage is TRBV7-9 and J usage is TRBJ1-1; D unclear. CDR1 is SEHNR, CDR2 FQNEAQ, per germline (reference sequence). CDR3 length: 14 residues. Trimming removed 1 base from V and 1 base from J, with 7 bases in between. CDR3 amino acids: CASSLEGRNTEAFF. The CDR3 DNA is TGTGCCAGCAGCTTAGAAGGTCGGAACACTGAAGCTTTCTTT. Based on the CDR3 plus reference TRBV7-9 and TRBJ1-1, the full variable domain is DTGVSQNPRHKITKRGQNVTFRCDPISEHNRLYWYRQTLGQGPEFLTYFQNEAQLEKSRLLSDRFSAERPKGSFSTLEIQRTEQGDSAMYLCASSLEGRNTEAFFGQGTRLTVV.

The rearrangement joins TRBV10-2 to TRBJ2-7, with 8 bases identical to TRBD1. This CDR3 region has 14 residues. Trimming at V came to 7 bases and at J to 4 bases, leaving 9 bases not matched to a gene. Germline CDR1 and CDR2: WSHSY and SAAADI. CDR3 residues: CASTRTGFKYEQYF. The DNA for the CDR3 is TGCGCCAGCACACGGACAGGGTTTAAGTACGAGCAGTACTTC.

For this clonotype: This may come from a read error, since a much larger clone is one base off. The rearrangement uses TRBV14 and TRBJ1-4, with 9 nucleotides matching TRBD1. V gave up 8 bases and J gave up 12 bases; unmatched junction bases: 10. CDR3 length: 13 amino acids. Germline CDR1 and CDR2: SGHDN and FVKESK. The DNA for the CDR3 is TGTGCCAGCGGCCCGGGACAGGGTTTGGAACTGTTTTTT. Amino acid sequence: CASGPGQGLELFF.

The chain joins TRBV15 to TRBJ2-1; possible D gene TRBD2, 6 bases. V was shortened by 3 bases and J by 6 bases, with 9 bases between the two germline ends. The CDR3 runs to 13 residues. Per germline, CDR1 LNHNV and CDR2 YYDKDF (reference sequence). The CDR3 reads CATSSWRGNEQFF. CDR3 bases: TGTGCCACCAGCAGCTGGCGGGGCAATGAGCAGTTCTTC.

V gene TRBV12-3 or TRBV12-4 combines with J gene TRBJ2-5; D assignment may be TRBD1 or TRBD2 (5 bases each). Deletions cut 6 bases from V and 6 bases from J, with 17 bases between. The CDR3 extends over 14 amino acids. CDR3 in amino acids: CASSPTGTLKTQYF. The CDR3 coding sequence is TGTGCCAGCAGCCCAACCGGGACCCTTAAGACCCAGTACTTC.

This clonotype was picked up many times. CDR3 amino acids: CASSVRLSPGSPLHF. The CDR3 nucleotides read TGTGCCAGCAGCGTCCGACTGTCACCGGGTTCACCCCTCCACTTT. The chain is built from TRBV9 and TRBJ1-6; unclear D gene. This CDR3 contains 15 residues. Germline V gives CDR1 SGDLS, CDR2 YYNGEE. The V end lost 2 bases, the J end lost 9 bases, and 15 bases lay between the germline ends.

This clonotype was recorded a few times. The V call is TRBV19, the J call TRBJ1-1; TRBD1 matches at 8 bases. The CDR3 length is 16 residues. J gave up 4 bases and V 1 base, and 8 bases lay outside the gene matches. The germline V gene has CDR1 LNHDA and CDR2 SQIVND (reference sequence). The CDR3 loop is CASSIGGQGMGTEAFF. As DNA, the CDR3 is TGTGCCAGTAGTATAGGAGGACAGGGCATGGGCACTGAAGCTTTCTTT.

V usage is TRBV25-1 and J usage is TRBJ2-5; 9 bases fit TRBD1. This CDR3 has 14 residues. After removal of 6 bases from V and 3 bases from J, the junction contained 5 bases not matched to a gene. Germline CDR1 MGHDK, CDR2 SYGVNS. Written as DNA, the CDR3 is TGTGCCAGCAGCTTGGACAGGGGTAAAGAGACCCAGTACTTC. It yields the protein CASSLDRGKETQYF.

Points on this clonotype: This may come from a read error, since a much larger clone is one base off. The chain couples TRBV2 to TRBJ2-2, with TRBD1 matching over 7 bases. The CDR3 spans 15 residues. Germline CDR1 SNHLY, CDR2 FYNNEI. Written as DNA, the CDR3 is TGTGCCAGCAGCTCAGAGAGACCGACAACAGGGGATCTGTTTTTT. This translates into CASSSERPTTGDLFF.

This clonotype was counted a few times. The gene calls are TRBV7-3 and TRBJ1-1, with D maybe TRBD1 (6 bases). This CDR3 is built from 16 residues. Deletions cut 6 bases from V and 4 bases from J, with 21 bases between. Germline V lookup: CDR1 SGHTA, CDR2 FQGTGA. CDR3 nucleotides: TGTGCCAGCAGTCTTAGACCCAGGGGCAGCGGCACTGAAGCTTTCTTT. It yields the protein CASSLRPRGSGTEAFF.

The genes are TRBV7-9 and TRBJ2-5, with a tentative D call TRBD1 (6 bases). This CDR3 has 15 amino acids. V shed 5 bases and J shed 5 bases, with 18 bases lying between them. In germline, CDR1 is SEHNR, CDR2 FQNEAQ (reference sequence). This chain's CDR3 is CASSAASGGWETQYF. The CDR3 DNA reads TGTGCCAGCAGCGCCGCTAGTGGGGGCTGGGAGACCCAGTACTTC. The full variable domain, rest sourced from reference TRBV7-9 and TRBJ2-5, is DTGVSQNPRHKITKRGQNVTFRCDPISEHNRLYWYRQTLGQGPEFLTYFQNEAQLEKSRLLSDRFSAERPKGSFSTLEIQRTEQGDSAMYLCASSAASGGWETQYFGPGTRLLVL.

In this sample, this clonotype turned up a few times. This sequence joins TRBV14 and TRBJ2-7; 8 bases are a match to TRBD2. The V and J ends lost 0 bases and 2 bases, in that order; junction bases with no gene match: 3. Germline V gene lookup returns CDR1 SGHDN and CDR2 FVKESK. This CDR3 has 15 amino acids. The CDR3 loop is CASSQEVSGTYEQYF. CDR3 DNA: TGTGCCAGCAGCCAAGAGGTTAGCGGGACCTACGAGCAGTACTTC. Combining the CDR3 with reference TRBV14 and TRBJ2-7 gives the whole variable domain EAGVTQFPSHSVIEKGQTVTLRCDPISGHDNLYWYRRVMGKEIKFLLHFVKESKQDESGMPNNRFLAERTGGTYSTLKVQPAELEDSGVYFCASSQEVSGTYEQYFGPGTRLTVT.

With respect to this clonotype: A much larger clone differs by one base, so this may be a read error. The gene calls are TRBV10-3 and TRBJ2-7, with TRBD2 matching over 8 bases. The CDR3 has 14 residues. Germline trimming cut 7 bases from V and 9 bases from J; bases unmatched to any gene: 14. CDR1 is ENHRY, CDR2 SYGVKD, per germline. CDR3 sequence: CAITHEGAGGGQYF. Written as DNA, the CDR3 is TGTGCCATCACCCATGAGGGCGCGGGGGGAGGGCAGTACTTC.

Turning to this clonotype: It may be a read error: a sequence one base away is much more abundant. V usage is TRBV6-1 and J usage is TRBJ1-1; D is undetermined. CDR3 length equals 12 residues. CDR1 is MNHNS, CDR2 SASEGT, per germline. CDR3 in amino acids: CVSSEVNTEAFF. The CDR3 DNA follows: TGTGTCAGCAGTGAAGTGAACACTGAAGCTTTCTTT.